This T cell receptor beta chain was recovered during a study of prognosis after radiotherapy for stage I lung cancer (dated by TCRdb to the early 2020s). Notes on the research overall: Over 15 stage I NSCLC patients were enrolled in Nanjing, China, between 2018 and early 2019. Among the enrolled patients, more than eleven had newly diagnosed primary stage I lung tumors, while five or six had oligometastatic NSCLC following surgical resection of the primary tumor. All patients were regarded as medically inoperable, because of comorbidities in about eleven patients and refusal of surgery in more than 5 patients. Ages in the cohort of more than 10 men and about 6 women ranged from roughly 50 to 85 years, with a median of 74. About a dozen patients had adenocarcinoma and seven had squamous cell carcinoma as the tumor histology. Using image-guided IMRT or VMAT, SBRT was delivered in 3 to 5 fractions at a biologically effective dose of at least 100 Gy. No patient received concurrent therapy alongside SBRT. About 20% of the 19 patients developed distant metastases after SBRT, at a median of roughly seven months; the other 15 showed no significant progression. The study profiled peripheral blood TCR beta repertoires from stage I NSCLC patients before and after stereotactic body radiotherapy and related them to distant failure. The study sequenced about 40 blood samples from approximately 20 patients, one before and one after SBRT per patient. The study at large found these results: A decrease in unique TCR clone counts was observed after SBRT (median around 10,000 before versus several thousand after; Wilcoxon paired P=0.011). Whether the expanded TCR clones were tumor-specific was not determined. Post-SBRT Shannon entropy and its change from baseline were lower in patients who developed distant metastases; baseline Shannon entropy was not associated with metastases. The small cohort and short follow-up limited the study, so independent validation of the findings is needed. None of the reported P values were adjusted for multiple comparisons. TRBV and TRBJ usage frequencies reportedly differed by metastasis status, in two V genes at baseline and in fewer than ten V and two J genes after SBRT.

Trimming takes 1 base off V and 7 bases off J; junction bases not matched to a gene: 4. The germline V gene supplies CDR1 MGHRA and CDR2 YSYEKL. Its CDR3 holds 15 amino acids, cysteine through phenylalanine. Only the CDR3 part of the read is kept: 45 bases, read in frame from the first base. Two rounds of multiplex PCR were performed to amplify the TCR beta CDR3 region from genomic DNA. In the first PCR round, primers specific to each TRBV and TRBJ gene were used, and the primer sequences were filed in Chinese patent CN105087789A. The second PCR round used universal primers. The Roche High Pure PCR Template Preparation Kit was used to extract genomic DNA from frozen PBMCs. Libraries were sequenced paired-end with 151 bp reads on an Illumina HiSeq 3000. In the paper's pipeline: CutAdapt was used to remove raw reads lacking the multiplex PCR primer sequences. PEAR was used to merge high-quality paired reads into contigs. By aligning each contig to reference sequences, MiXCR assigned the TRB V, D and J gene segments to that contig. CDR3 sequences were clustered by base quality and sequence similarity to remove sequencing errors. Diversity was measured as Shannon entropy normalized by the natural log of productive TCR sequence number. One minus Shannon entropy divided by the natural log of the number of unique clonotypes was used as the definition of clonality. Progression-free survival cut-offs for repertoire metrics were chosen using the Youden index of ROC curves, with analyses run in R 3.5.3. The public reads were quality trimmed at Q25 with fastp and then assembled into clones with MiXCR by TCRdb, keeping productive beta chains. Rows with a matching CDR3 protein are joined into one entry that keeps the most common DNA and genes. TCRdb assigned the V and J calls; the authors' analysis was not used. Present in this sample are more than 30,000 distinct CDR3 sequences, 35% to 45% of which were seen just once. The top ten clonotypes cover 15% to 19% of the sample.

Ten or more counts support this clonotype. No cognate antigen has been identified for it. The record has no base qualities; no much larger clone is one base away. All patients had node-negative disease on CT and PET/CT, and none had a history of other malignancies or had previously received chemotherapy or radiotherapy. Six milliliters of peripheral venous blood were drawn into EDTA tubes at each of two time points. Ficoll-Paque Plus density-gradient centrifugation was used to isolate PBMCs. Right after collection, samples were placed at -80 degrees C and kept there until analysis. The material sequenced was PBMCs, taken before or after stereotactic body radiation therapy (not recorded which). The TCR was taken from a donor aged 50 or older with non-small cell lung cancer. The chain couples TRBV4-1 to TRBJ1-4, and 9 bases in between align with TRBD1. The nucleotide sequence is TGCGCCAGCAGCCAAGTGGGGACAGGGTTTGAAAAACTGTTTTTT. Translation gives CASSQVGTGFEKLFF.